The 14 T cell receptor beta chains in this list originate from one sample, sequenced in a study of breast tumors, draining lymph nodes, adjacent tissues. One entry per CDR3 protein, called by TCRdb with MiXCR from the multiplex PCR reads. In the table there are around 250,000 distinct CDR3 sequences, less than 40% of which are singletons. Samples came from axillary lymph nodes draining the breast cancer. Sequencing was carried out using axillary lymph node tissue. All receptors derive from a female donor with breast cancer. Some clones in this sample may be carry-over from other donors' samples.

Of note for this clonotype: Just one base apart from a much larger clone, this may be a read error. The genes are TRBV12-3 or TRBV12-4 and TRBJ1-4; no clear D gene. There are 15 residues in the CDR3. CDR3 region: CASSPGGVGGEKLLF. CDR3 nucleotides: TGTGCCAGCAGCCCTGGCGGGGTGGGAGGTGAAAAACTGCTTTTT.

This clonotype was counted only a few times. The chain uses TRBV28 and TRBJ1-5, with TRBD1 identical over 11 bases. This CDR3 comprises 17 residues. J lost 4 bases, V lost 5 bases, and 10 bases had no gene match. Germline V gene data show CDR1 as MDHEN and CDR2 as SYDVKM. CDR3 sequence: CASSQSGQGARNQPQHF. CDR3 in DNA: TGTGCCAGCAGTCAATCCGGACAGGGGGCGAGAAATCAGCCCCAGCATTTT.

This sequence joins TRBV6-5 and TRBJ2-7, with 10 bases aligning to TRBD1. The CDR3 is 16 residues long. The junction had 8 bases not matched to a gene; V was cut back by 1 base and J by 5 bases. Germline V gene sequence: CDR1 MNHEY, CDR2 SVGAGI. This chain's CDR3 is CASSYFRQGARNEQYF. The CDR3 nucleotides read TGTGCCAGCAGTTACTTCCGACAGGGGGCTAGAAACGAGCAGTACTTC.

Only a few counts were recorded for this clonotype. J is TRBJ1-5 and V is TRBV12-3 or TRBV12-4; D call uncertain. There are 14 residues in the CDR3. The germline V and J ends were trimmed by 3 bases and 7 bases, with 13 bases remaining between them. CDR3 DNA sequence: TGTGCCAGCAGTTTCCTGCGGGGAGGCCAGCCCCAGCATTTT. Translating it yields CASSFLRGGQPQHF.

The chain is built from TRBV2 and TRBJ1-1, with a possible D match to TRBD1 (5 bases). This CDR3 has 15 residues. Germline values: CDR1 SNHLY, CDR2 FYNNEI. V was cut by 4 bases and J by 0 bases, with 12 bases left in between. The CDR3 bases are TGTGCCAGCAGTGCTCAGGGCTCCCTGAACACTGAAGCTTTCTTT. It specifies CASSAQGSLNTEAFF.

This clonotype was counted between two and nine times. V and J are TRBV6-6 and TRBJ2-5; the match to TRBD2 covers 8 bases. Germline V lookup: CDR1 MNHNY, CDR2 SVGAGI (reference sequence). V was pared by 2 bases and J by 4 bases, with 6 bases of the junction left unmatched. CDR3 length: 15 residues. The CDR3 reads CASSYSGGRIETQYF. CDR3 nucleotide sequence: TGTGCCAGCAGTTACAGCGGGGGCCGCATAGAGACCCAGTACTTC.

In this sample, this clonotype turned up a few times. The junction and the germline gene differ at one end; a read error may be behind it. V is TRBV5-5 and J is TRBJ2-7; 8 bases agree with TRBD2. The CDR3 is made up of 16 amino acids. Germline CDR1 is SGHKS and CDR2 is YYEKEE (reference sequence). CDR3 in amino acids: CASSLSGLAGSVEQHF. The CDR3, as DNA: TGTGCCAGCAGCCTTTCGGGGCTAGCGGGTTCGGTTGAGCAGCACTTC. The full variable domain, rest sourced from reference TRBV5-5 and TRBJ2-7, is DAGVTQSPTHLIKTRGQQVTLRCSPISGHKSVSWYQQVLGQGPQFIFQYYEKEERGRGNFPDRFSARQFPNYSSELNVNALLLGDSALYLCASSLSGLAGSVEQHFGPGTRLTVT.

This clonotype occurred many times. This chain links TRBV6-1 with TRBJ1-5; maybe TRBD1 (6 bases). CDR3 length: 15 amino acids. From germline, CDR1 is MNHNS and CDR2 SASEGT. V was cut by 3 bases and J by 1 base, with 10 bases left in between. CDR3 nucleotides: TGTGCCAGCAGTGAGGGGACAAGGAGCAATCAGCCCCAGCATTTT. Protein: CASSEGTRSNQPQHF.

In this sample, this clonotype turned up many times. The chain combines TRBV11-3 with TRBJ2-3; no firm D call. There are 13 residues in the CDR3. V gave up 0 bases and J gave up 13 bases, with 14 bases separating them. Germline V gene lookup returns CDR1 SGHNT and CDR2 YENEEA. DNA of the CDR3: TGTGCCAGCAGCTTAGATGGGGAATCACGGGAGTATTTT. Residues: CASSLDGESREYF.

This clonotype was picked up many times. The CDR3 DNA is TGTGCCAGCAGGCACTCTAGCGGGGTTAAATATGAGCAGTTCTTC. It encodes CASRHSSGVKYEQFF. The chain links TRBV12-3 or TRBV12-4 to TRBJ2-1; 9 nucleotides agree with TRBD2. The J segment lost 8 bases and the V segment lost 6 bases, leaving 11 bases of the junction unmatched. This CDR3 is built from 15 residues.

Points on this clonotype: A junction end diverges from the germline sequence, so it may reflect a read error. The CDR3 is CASGERTATDAFF. Here the CDR3 DNA reads TGCGCCAGCGGGGAGAGGACCGCCACTGACGCTTTCTTT. This chain connects TRBV5-1 to TRBJ1-1; D gene ambiguous. Germline-derived CDR1 and CDR2 are SGHRS and YFSETQ. The CDR3 consists of 13 residues.

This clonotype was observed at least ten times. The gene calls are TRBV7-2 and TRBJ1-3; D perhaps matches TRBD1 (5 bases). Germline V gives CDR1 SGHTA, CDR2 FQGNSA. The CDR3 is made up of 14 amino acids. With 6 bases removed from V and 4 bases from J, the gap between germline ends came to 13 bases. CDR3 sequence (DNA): TGTGCCAGCAGTTATTCAGGGCGCGGAAACACCATATATTTT. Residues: CASSYSGRGNTIYF.

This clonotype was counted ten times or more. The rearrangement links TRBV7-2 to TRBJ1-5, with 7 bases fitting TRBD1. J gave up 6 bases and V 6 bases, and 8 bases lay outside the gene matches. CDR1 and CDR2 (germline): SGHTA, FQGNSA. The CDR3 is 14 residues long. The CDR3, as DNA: TGTGCCAGCAGTTTCACAGGGGACGGTCAGCCCCAGCATTTT. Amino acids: CASSFTGDGQPQHF.

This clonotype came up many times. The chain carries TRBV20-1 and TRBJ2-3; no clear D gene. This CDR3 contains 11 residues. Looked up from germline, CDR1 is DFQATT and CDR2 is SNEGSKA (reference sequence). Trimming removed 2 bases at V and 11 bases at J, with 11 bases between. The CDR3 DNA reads TGCAGTGCTAGAAGTCCAGTGATGCAGTATTTT. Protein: CSARSPVMQYF.